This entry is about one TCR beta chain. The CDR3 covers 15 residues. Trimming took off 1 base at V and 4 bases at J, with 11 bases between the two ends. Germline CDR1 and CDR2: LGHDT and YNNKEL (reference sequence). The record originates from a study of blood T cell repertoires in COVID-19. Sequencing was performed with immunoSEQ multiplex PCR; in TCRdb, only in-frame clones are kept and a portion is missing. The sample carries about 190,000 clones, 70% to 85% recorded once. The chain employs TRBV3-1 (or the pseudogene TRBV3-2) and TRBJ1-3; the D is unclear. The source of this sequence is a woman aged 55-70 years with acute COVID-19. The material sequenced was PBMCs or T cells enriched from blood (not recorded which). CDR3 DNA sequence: TGTGCCAGCAGCCAAGGAGGATTTAAGGGAAACACCATATATTTT. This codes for CASSQGGFKGNTIYF.